This record covers a single TCR beta chain. Its target is unknown. Despite likely unrecorded immune exposures, the donors were nominally healthy at the time of sampling. Germline loops: CDR1 MNHEY, CDR2 SVGAGI. The CDR3 is 13 amino acids. Trimming took 6 bases from V and 10 from J; bases not matched to a gene: 5. The primer mix had 60 Vbeta and 13 Jbeta primers. Assay: immunoSEQ multiplex PCR; the TCRdb copy retains only in-frame clones and omits some. Altogether some 71,000 clones are present, around 70% being singletons, with the ten largest covering 20% to 25%. This entry is derived from a study of cytomegalovirus exposure and HLA in healthy donors. Study-wide context: HLA-typed donors were the source of about 85 million unique TCRs, which an early data release held. Overall study results and limits: It was fewer than 200 TCR beta chains that were listed as cytomegalovirus-associated. The study reported that TCR beta sequences accurately predicted HLA-A and HLA-B alleles in most subjects.

The V gene is TRBV6-5, the J gene TRBJ2-1, with TRBD2 matching 11 bases. Sequencing used PBMCs. This TCR was sampled from a woman aged 25 to 39 in good health and CMV-seropositive. CDR3 region: CASSTSGSGEQFF. The DNA for the CDR3 is TGTGCCAGCAGCACTAGCGGGAGCGGGGAGCAGTTCTTC.